This T cell receptor beta chain was recovered during a study of blood T cell repertoires in COVID-19. On the study more broadly: COVID-19 samples from acute and convalescent phases originated in the United States, Italy and Spain.

Under the authors' procedure: Amplification with reference gene primers provided the estimates of nucleated cell counts. Repertoires were generated with immunoSEQ multiplex PCR, while TCRdb's copy carries only in-frame clones and drops some. The V and J calls and clone size were taken over from that table, and D and trimming were inferred from the DNA. The table shows hundreds of thousands of clones, with approximately 90% occurring only once. The specimen sequenced was peripheral blood. The source is a woman aged 18-29 years with acute or convalescent COVID-19.

CDR3 nucleotides: TGTGCCAGCAGCCCTCTGGAGGGAAGAGGAAACACCGGGGAGCTGTTTTTT. This gives the protein CASSPLEGRGNTGELFF. V is TRBV27 and J is TRBJ2-2, with D possibly being TRBD2 (6 bases). The CDR3 extends over 17 amino acids. The V end was cut by 6 bases, the J end by 2 bases, with 19 bases between. The germline V gene has CDR1 MNHEY and CDR2 SMNVEV (reference sequence).